The clone carrying this T cell receptor (beta chain) has more than one count but fewer than ten. The antigen is not known. These data are taken from a study of T cells after yellow fever vaccination. Whole-study findings and limits: Subsequent to the booster, the majority of primary-vaccination clones reappeared (around 96% CD4, more than 70% CD8). Contaminants from the bulk population, in the form of abundant clonotypes, could be found in FACS-sorted repertoires. It was a small share of clonotypes that appeared in both CD4 and CD8 compartments.

5'RACE template switching produced TCR cDNA carrying a universal primer site and UMIs. TCRdb reanalysed the 5' RACE reads using MiXCR and keeps one entry per CDR3 protein. The table lists about 74,000 distinct CDR3 sequences, approximately 7.7% of them singletons. The V and J ends lost 1 base and 1 base respectively, with 7 bases between them. This CDR3 has 14 amino acids. Looked up from germline, CDR1 is LGHNA and CDR2 is YSLEER. The sequence came from a man aged 18 to 29 who received the YFV17D yellow fever vaccine. The chain combines TRBV4-3 with TRBJ1-1, with no clear D. The sequences come from CD8+ T cells sorted from PBMCs, collected 4 to 6 days after the first yellow fever vaccination. The DNA of the CDR3 is TGCGCCAGCAGCCAAGCGAACAGGAACACTGAAGCTTTCTTT. Protein sequence: CASSQANRNTEAFF.